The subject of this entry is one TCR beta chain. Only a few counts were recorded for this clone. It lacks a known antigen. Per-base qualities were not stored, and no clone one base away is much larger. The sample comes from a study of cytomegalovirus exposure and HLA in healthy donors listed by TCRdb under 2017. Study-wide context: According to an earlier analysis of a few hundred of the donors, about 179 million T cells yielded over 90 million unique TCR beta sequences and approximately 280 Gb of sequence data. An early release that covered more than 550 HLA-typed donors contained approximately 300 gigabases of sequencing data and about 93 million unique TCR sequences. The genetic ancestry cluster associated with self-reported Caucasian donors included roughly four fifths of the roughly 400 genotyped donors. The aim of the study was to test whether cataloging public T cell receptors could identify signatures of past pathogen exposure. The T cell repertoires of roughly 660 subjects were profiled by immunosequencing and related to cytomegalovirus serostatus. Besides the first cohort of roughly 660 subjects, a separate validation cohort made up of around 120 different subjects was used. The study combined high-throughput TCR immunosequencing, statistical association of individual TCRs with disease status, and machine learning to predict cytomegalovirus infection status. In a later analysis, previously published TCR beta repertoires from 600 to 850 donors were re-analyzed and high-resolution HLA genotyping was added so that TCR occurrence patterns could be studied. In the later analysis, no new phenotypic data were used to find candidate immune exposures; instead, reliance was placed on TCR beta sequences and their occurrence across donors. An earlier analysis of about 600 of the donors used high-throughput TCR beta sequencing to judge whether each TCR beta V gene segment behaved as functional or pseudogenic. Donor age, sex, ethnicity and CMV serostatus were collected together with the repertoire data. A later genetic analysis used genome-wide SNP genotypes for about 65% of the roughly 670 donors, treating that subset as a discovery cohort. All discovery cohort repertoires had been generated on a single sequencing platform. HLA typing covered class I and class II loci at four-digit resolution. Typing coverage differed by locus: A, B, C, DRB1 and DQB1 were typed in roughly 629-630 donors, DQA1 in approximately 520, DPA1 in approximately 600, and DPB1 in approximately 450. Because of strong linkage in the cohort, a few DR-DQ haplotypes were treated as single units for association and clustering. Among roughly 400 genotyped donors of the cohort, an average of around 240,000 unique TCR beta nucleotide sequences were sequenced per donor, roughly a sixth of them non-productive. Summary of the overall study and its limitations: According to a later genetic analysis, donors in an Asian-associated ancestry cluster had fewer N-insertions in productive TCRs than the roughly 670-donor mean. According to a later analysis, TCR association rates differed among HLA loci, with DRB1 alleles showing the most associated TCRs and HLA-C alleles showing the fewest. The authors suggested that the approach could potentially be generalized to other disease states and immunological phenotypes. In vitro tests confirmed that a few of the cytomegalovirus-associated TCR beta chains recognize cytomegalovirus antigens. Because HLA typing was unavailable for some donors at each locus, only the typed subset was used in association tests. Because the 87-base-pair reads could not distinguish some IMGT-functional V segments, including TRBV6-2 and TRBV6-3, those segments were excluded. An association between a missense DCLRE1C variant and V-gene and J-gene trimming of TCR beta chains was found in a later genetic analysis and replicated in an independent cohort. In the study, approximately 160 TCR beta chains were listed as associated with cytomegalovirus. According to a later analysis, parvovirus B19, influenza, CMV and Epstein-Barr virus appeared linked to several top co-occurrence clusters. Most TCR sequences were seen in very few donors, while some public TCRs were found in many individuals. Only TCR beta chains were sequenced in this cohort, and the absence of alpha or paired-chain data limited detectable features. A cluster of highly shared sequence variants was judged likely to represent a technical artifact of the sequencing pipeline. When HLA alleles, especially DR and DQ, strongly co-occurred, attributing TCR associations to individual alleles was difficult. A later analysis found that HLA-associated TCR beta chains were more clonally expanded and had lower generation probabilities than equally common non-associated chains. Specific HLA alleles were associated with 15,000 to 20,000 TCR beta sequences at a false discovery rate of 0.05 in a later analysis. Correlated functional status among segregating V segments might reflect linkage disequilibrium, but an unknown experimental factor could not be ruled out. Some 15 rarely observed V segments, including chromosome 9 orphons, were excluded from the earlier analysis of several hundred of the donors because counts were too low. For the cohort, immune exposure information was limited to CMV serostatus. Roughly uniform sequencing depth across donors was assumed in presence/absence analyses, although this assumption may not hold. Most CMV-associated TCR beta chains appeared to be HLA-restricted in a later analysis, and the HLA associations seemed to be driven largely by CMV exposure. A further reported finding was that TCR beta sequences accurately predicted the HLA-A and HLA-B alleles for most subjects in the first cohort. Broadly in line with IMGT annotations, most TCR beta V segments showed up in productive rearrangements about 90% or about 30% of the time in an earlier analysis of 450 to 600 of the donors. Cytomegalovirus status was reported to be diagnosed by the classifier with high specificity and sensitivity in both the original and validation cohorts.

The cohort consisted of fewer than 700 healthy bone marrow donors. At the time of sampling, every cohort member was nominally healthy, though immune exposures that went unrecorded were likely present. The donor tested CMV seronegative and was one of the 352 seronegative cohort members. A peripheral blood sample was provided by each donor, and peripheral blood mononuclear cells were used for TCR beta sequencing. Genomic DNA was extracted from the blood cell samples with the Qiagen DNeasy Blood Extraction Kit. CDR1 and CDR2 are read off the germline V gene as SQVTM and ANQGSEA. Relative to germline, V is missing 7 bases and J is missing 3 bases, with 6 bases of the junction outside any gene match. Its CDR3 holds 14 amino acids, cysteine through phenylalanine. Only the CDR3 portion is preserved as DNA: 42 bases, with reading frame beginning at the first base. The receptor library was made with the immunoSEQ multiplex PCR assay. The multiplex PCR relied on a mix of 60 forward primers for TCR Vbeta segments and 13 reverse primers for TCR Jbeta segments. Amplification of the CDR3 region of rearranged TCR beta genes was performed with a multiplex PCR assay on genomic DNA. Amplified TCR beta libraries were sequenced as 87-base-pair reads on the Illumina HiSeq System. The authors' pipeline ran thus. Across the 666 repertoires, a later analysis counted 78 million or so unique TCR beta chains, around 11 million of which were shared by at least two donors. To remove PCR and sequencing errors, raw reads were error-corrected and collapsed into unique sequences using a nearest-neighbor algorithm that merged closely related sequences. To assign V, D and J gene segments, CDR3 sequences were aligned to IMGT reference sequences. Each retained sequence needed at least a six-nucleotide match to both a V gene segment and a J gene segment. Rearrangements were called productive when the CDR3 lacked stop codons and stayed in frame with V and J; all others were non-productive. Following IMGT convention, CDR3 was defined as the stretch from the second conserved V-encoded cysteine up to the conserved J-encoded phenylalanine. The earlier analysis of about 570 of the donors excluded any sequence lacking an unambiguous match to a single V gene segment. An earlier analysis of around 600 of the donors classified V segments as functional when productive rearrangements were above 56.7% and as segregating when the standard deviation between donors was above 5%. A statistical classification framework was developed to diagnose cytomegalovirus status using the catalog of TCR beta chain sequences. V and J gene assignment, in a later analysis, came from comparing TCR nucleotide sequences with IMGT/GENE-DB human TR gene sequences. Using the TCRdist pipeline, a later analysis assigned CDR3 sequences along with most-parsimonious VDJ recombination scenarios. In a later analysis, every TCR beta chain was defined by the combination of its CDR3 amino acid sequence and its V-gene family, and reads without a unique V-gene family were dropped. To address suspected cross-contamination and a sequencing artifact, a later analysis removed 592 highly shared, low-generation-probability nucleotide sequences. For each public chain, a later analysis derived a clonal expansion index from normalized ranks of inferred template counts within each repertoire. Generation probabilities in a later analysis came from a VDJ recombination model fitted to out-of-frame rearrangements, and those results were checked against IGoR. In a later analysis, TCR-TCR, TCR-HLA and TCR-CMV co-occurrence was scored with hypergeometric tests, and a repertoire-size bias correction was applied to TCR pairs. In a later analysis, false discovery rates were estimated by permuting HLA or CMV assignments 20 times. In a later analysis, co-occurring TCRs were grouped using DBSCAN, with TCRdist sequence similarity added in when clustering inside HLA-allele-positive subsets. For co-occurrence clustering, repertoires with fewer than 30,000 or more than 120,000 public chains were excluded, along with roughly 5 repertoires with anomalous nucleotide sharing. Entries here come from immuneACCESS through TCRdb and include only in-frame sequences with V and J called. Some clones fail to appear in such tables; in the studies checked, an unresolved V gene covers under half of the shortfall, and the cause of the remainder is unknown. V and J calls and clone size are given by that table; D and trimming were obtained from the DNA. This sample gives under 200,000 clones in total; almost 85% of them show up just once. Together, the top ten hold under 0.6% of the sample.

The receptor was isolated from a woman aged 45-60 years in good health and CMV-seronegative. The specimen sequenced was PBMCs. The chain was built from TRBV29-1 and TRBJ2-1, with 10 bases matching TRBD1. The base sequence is TGCAGCGCCGAGGGGACAGGGGTCTACAATGAGCAGTTCTTC. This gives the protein CSAEGTGVYNEQFF.